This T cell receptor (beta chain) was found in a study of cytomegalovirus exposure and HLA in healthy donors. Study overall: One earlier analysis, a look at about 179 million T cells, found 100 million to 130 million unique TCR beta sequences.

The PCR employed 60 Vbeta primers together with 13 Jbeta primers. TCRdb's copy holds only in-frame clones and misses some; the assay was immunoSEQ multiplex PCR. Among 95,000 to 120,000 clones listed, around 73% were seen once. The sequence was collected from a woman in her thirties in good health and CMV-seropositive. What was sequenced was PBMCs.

CDR3 DNA: TGTGCCAGCAGCTTAGGTGGGGGGGTGGAGCCCCAGCATTTT. Residues: CASSLGGGVEPQHF. The chain employs TRBV7-2 and TRBJ1-5, with D perhaps TRBD1 (5 bases). CDR1 is SGHTA and CDR2 is FQGNSA in the germline V gene. The CDR3 totals 14 residues. V lost 1 base and J 8 bases, leaving 12 bases between the germline ends.